Shown below are 23 T cell receptor beta chains from a single sample sequenced in a study of shared clonotypes between healthy human individuals. Using immunoSEQ multiplex PCR, the repertoire was profiled, and TCRdb retains in-frame clones only, with some absent. Among roughly 2.5 million clones, roughly nine tenths were seen once, and the ten largest hold 0.11% to 0.15%. The source material was naive CD4+ T cells sorted from blood. Stated subset: CD45RA+ positively selected. These receptors came from a man younger than 35 in good health.

This rearrangement joins TRBV4-1 to TRBJ2-3, with TRBD2 as a possible D gene (5 bases). This CDR3 has 14 amino acids. Trimming stripped 0 bases from V and 6 bases from J, with 10 bases between. Germline assignment: CDR1 MGHRA and CDR2 YSYEKL. This chain's CDR3 is CASSQDGRVDTQYF. The CDR3 DNA reads as TGCGCCAGCAGCCAAGATGGGCGGGTTGATACGCAGTATTTT.

This chain links TRBV11-2 with TRBJ2-7; D tentatively fits TRBD1 or TRBD2 (5 bases each). CDR3 length: 14 amino acids. Germline-derived CDR1 and CDR2 are SGHAT and FQNNGV. Trimming cost V 1 base and J 2 bases, with 9 bases left between them. Here the CDR3 DNA reads TGTGCCAGCAGCTTAGGGGACGACGCCTACGAGCAGTACTTC. Residues: CASSLGDDAYEQYF.

This chain links TRBV5-1 with TRBJ2-7; D possibly corresponds to TRBD1 (6 bases). With 6 bases removed from V and 2 bases from J, the gap between germline ends came to 9 bases. From germline, CDR1 is SGHRS and CDR2 YFSETQ. The CDR3 covers 12 residues. In nucleotides, the CDR3 is TGCGCCAGCAATGGGGGCGCCTACGAGCAGTACTTC. Amino acid sequence: CASNGGAYEQYF.

This chain uses TRBV2 with TRBJ2-1; D ambiguous. V shed 6 bases and J shed 5 bases, with 8 bases lying between them. The CDR3 consists of 12 residues. CDR1 SNHLY and CDR2 FYNNEI come from the germline V gene. The CDR3 DNA sequence: TGTGCCAGCAGCTCAGCAAACAATGAGCAGTTCTTC. Its translation is CASSSANNEQFF.

The chain couples TRBV5-4 to TRBJ1-2; tentatively, D is TRBD1 (5 bases). This CDR3 region has 15 residues. The germline V and J ends were trimmed by 1 base and 2 bases, with 12 bases remaining between them. Germline CDR1 SGHNT, CDR2 YYREEE (reference sequence). CDR3: CASSLKFQGNYGYTF. The CDR3 coding sequence is TGTGCCAGCAGCTTGAAGTTCCAGGGAAACTATGGCTACACCTTC.

The chain carries TRBV4-1 and TRBJ1-2; possibly TRBD1 for D (6 bases). In germline, CDR1 is MGHRA, CDR2 YSYEKL. Trimming removed 1 base at V and 8 bases at J, with 17 bases between. There are 15 residues in the CDR3. The CDR3 DNA reads as TGCGCCAGCAGCCAAGTTGGGACAACCCCGGGAGGCTACACCTTC. It specifies CASSQVGTTPGGYTF.

J is TRBJ1-2 and V is TRBV18, with D perhaps TRBD1 (6 bases). Germline CDR1 KGHSH, CDR2 LQKENI. This CDR3 comprises 16 residues. Trimming removed 5 bases from V and 1 base from J, with 17 bases in between. CDR3 sequence (DNA): TGTGCCAGCTCATCGGCCACAGGGTTCGGTAACTATGGCTACACCTTC. It is translated as CASSSATGFGNYGYTF.

This clone was recorded once. The chain uses TRBV10-3 and TRBJ1-2, with unresolved D. V lost 3 bases, J lost 1 base, and 6 bases lay in between. From germline, CDR1 is ENHRY and CDR2 SYGVKD. The CDR3 totals 13 residues. The DNA of the CDR3 is TGTGCCATCAGTGATGGGGATAACTATGGCTACACCTTC. Translated, it gives CAISDGDNYGYTF.

The rearrangement uses TRBV5-1 and TRBJ2-7; D may be TRBD1 (5 bases). Looked up from germline, CDR1 is SGHRS and CDR2 is YFSETQ. V gave up 0 bases and J gave up 1 base, with 11 bases separating them. The CDR3 has 15 residues. CDR3 coding DNA: TGCGCCAGCAGCTTGGATTGGCAGGGTTCCTACGAGCAGTACTTC. This codes for CASSLDWQGSYEQYF.

A remark on this clone: Additional DNA sequences in this sample encode the identical CDR3. The J gene is TRBJ2-7, the V gene TRBV6-5, with D perhaps TRBD1 or TRBD2 (5 bases each). Germline-derived CDR1 and CDR2 are MNHEY and SVGAGI. Trimming pared 2 bases from V and 2 bases from J, leaving 7 bases between. The CDR3 is 13 amino acids. This chain's CDR3 is CASSYGTTYEQYF. Here the CDR3 DNA reads TGTGCCAGCAGTTACGGGACCACCTACGAGCAGTACTTC.

V and J are TRBV25-1 and TRBJ1-6; tentative D call: TRBD1 (5 bases). Trimming removed 0 bases from V and 5 bases from J, with 5 bases in between. The CDR3 extends over 14 amino acids. The V gene's germline CDR1 is MGHDK and CDR2 SYGVNS. The chain's CDR3 is CASSEYRDNSPLHF. Here the CDR3 DNA reads TGTGCCAGCAGTGAATACAGGGATAATTCACCCCTCCACTTT.

This clone has a single count. The CDR3 nucleotides are TGTGCCAGCAGTGGTAAACAGGGGAAGGTTGGGACTGAAGCTTTCTTT. Its translation is CASSGKQGKVGTEAFF. This chain uses TRBV6-1 with TRBJ1-1, with TRBD1 matching 7 bases. Unmatched junction bases numbered 13, after V lost 4 bases and J lost 5 bases. CDR1 is MNHNS, CDR2 SASEGT, per germline. The CDR3 spans 16 residues.

This clone was observed once. Other DNA sequences within the sample encode an identical CDR3. This chain links TRBV5-4 with TRBJ2-7; TRBD1 agrees at 7 bases. The germline CDR1 and CDR2 sequences are SGHNT and YYREEE (reference sequence). The CDR3 length is 15 residues. Unmatched junction bases numbered 7, after V lost 3 bases and J lost 1 base. CDR3 DNA sequence: TGTGCCAGCAGCTCCAGACAGGGAGCATCCTACGAGCAGTACTTC. Protein product: CASSSRQGASYEQYF.

This sequence joins TRBV4-3 and TRBJ1-2; possibly TRBD1 for D (5 bases). This CDR3 has 14 residues. Germline V gene lookup returns CDR1 LGHNA and CDR2 YSLEER. V was shortened by 0 bases and J by 8 bases, with 13 bases between the two germline ends. As DNA, the CDR3 is TGCGCCAGCAGCCAAGATCTTAACAGGAAAGGCTACACCTTC. Translating it yields CASSQDLNRKGYTF.

V usage is TRBV18 and J usage is TRBJ2-5; 9 nucleotides align to TRBD2. The V gene's germline CDR1 is KGHSH and CDR2 LQKENI. V shed 0 bases, J shed 5 bases, and the junction held 7 bases outside the gene matches. The CDR3 covers 16 residues. CDR3 in amino acids: CASSPPSGGTWETQYF. CDR3 bases: TGTGCCAGCTCACCACCCAGCGGGGGGACGTGGGAGACCCAGTACTTC.

This clone was recorded only once. Other DNA sequences in this specimen translate into the identical CDR3. The rearrangement joins TRBV6-5 to TRBJ1-6, with D tentatively TRBD1 (6 bases). The ends were cut back, 4 bases at V and 7 bases at J, with 8 bases in the middle. This CDR3 region has 13 residues. The germline V gene has CDR1 MNHEY and CDR2 SVGAGI. Here the CDR3 DNA reads TGTGCCAGCAGTTCCAGGGGCAATTCACCCCTCCACTTT. This gives the protein CASSSRGNSPLHF.

The CDR3 loop reads CSVEVGVPEKLFF. The CDR3 DNA follows: TGCAGCGTTGAAGTAGGGGTGCCTGAAAAACTGTTTTTT. This sequence joins TRBV29-1 and TRBJ1-4; weak D call: TRBD1 (5 bases). From germline, CDR1 is SQVTM and CDR2 ANQGSEA. Trimming removed 1 base at V and 7 bases at J, with 10 bases between. This CDR3 is 13 amino acids long.

The chain links TRBV5-4 to TRBJ1-5; a possible D gene is TRBD1 (6 bases). Trimming took off 4 bases at V and 6 bases at J, with 20 bases between the two ends. The germline gives CDR1 SGHNT, CDR2 YYREEE (reference sequence). This CDR3 has 16 residues. Written as DNA, the CDR3 is TGTGCCAGCAGCCAGGACGGGGGCGGAAGTGTTCAGCCCCAGCATTTT. Amino acid sequence: CASSQDGGGSVQPQHF.

V is TRBV11-2 and J is TRBJ2-1, with D perhaps TRBD1 (6 bases). CDR1 SGHAT and CDR2 FQNNGV come from the germline V gene. The CDR3 has 15 residues. V lost 4 bases, J lost 4 bases, and 14 bases lay in between. CDR3 sequence: CASSSNKQGYNEQFF. The CDR3 nucleotides are TGTGCCAGCAGCTCCAATAAACAGGGTTACAATGAGCAGTTCTTC.

The chain has TRBV7-2 and TRBJ1-5, with D possibly matching TRBD1 (6 bases). Looked up from germline, CDR1 is SGHTA and CDR2 is FQGNSA. This CDR3 contains 13 residues. Trimming cost V 6 bases and J 7 bases, with 13 bases left between them. This chain's CDR3 is CASSTRDIQPQHF. In nucleotides, the CDR3 is TGTGCCAGCAGTACTAGGGACATCCAGCCCCAGCATTTT.

CDR3 sequence: CASSPSGRTLNTEAFF. CDR3 in DNA: TGTGCCAGCTCACCATCGGGACGGACCCTGAACACTGAAGCTTTCTTT. This chain joins TRBV18 and TRBJ1-1; D perhaps matches TRBD1 (5 bases). Trimming took 2 bases from V and 0 from J, leaving 13 bases between them. This CDR3 has 16 amino acids. Germline CDR1 is KGHSH and CDR2 is LQKENI.

V usage is TRBV19 and J usage is TRBJ1-1, with no clear D. The CDR3 is 15 residues long. CDR1 and CDR2 from the germline V gene are LNHDA and SQIVND (reference sequence). V was shortened by 4 bases and J by 1 base, with 13 bases between the two germline ends. CDR3 in DNA: TGTGCCAGTAGTAAGCCGGCCGTGGGGAACACTGAAGCTTTCTTT. Residues: CASSKPAVGNTEAFF.

This chain connects TRBV5-1 to TRBJ2-1, with D uncertain. Trimming left V 2 bases short and J 8 bases short, with 11 bases between. Germline lookup yields CDR1 SGHRS and CDR2 YFSETQ. The CDR3 totals 13 residues. The CDR3 nucleotides read TGCGCCAGCAGCTTTAGGTACAGCGATGAGCAGTTCTTC. It translates to CASSFRYSDEQFF.